This is a list of T cell receptor beta chains from one sample in a study of CD8 T cells in Susac syndrome. TCRdb analysed the immunoSEQ multiplex PCR reads with MiXCR anew, one entry per CDR3 protein. Of roughly 150,000 distinct CDR3 sequences detected, around 96% appear once; the ten largest clones hold about 0.17%. Sequencing input: CD4+ T cells from PBMCs. The receptor source for this set is a human donor with Susac syndrome. Each CDR3 is given with its conserved first and last residue. Fields, in order: CDR3 DNA, CDR3 protein, D gene, J gene, V gene, clone size. A D gene is named only where the DNA matches it firmly. The size entry is marked missing in some rows and otherwise reads once, few, many or a size class.

TGTGCCAGCAGTGAACGACAGTCCCTTGGCTATGGCTACACCTTC | CASSERQSLGYGYTF | NA | TRBJ1-2 | TRBV2 | NA
TGTGCCAGCAGCCAAGTACGGAGGCCCTTCACCAACGTCCTGACTTTC | CASSQVRRPFTNVLTF | NA | TRBJ2-6 | TRBV14 | once
TGTGCCAGCAGCGCCACAGGGGGCGCGGGCCAGCCCCAGCATTTT | CASSATGGAGQPQHF | TRBD1 | TRBJ1-5 | TRBV3-1 | once
TGTGCCAGCAGCTTAGCGCCGAGAGCATCGTCTGGGGCCAACGTCCTGACTTTC | CASSLAPRASSGANVLTF | NA | TRBJ2-6 | TRBV7-2 | NA
TGTGCCAGCAGCCCACCGGGACAGGGTAAAACTGAAGCTTTCTTT | CASSPPGQGKTEAFF | TRBD1 | TRBJ1-1 | TRBV9 | NA
TGTGCCAGCAGCCCTCCGGGTCGTAGCCTGTACGAGCAGTACTTC | CASSPPGRSLYEQYF | NA | TRBJ2-7 | TRBV7-8 | NA
TGTGCCAGCAGTCCCAACAGGGATTCACCCCTCCACTTT | CASSPNRDSPLHF | NA | TRBJ1-6 | TRBV27 | NA
TGTGCCAGCAGCCAACGACAGATATCAAATGGCTACACCTTC | CASSQRQISNGYTF | NA | TRBJ1-2 | TRBV9 | NA
TGCAGCGTTACCGTAGATACGCAGTATTTT | CSVTVDTQYF | NA | TRBJ2-3 | TRBV29-1 | NA
TGTGCCAGCAGCCAACGGGCCGAGCAGTACTTC | CASSQRAEQYF | NA | TRBJ2-7 | TRBV3-1 | NA
TGCAGTGCGGCGACGAGCTCCTACAATGAGCAGTTCTTC | CSAATSSYNEQFF | NA | TRBJ2-1 | TRBV20-1 | NA
TGCAGCTTCCGGGACAGGAACGCCTACGAGCAGTACTTC | CSFRDRNAYEQYF | TRBD1 | TRBJ2-7 | TRBV29-1 | NA
TGTGCCAGCAGCTTAGCCGCTAGCGGGGGCACCCAAGAGACCCAGTACTTC | CASSLAASGGTQETQYF | TRBD2 | TRBJ2-5 | TRBV7-9 | NA
TGTGCCAGTAGATCGGATCTTTACACAGATACGCAGTATTTT | CASRSDLYTDTQYF | NA | TRBJ2-3 | TRBV19 | NA
TGTGCCATCAGTGTTCAGCGGGGTAGCACAGATACGCAGTATTTT | CAISVQRGSTDTQYF | TRBD2 | TRBJ2-3 | TRBV10-3 | NA
TGTGCCAGCAGCCGAGGACAGGCTTCCTCCTACGAGCAGTACTTC | CASSRGQASSYEQYF | TRBD1 | TRBJ2-7 | TRBV7-2 | NA
TGCAGCGTTGAGCTAGCGGGGATCAATTACGAGCAGTACTTC | CSVELAGINYEQYF | TRBD2 | TRBJ2-7 | TRBV29-1 | NA
TGTGCCAGCAGCTACGCGGCTCAAGAGACCCAGTACTTC | CASSYAAQETQYF | NA | TRBJ2-5 | TRBV7-9 | NA
TGTGCCAGCAGCGTCTCCGGGACAGCTCGCACCGGGGAGCTGTTTTTT | CASSVSGTARTGELFF | TRBD1 | TRBJ2-2 | TRBV9 | NA
TGTGCCAGCAGCTATGGGACAGGACAAGAGACCCAGTACTTC | CASSYGTGQETQYF | TRBD1 | TRBJ2-5 | TRBV2 | NA
TGTGCCAGCGCTCTGCGGGGGGGCCAAGATACGCAGTATTTT | CASALRGGQDTQYF | TRBD2 | TRBJ2-3 | TRBV5-4 | NA
TGTGCCAGCAGCCCCCGGCCCGACAGTCAAGAGACCCAGTACTTC | CASSPRPDSQETQYF | NA | TRBJ2-5 | TRBV9 | NA
TGTGCCAGCAGCGTAGTGGCGAACACCGGGGAGCTGTTTTTT | CASSVVANTGELFF | NA | TRBJ2-2 | TRBV9 | NA
TGTGCCACTACGACAGGGATGAACACTGAAGCTTTCTTT | CATTTGMNTEAFF | TRBD1 | TRBJ1-1 | TRBV6-5 | NA
TGTGCCAGCAGCGGGGGGGTCTTTAGCAATCAGCCCCAGCATTTT | CASSGGVFSNQPQHF | NA | TRBJ1-5 | TRBV9 | NA
TGCAGTGCTAGAGCAAGCGGGGTTGACACCGGGGAGCTGTTTTTT | CSARASGVDTGELFF | TRBD2 | TRBJ2-2 | TRBV20-1 | NA
TGTGCCAGCAGCGCCCGACAGCCATCCGGGGAGCTGTTTTTT | CASSARQPSGELFF | NA | TRBJ2-2 | TRBV9 | NA
TGTGCCAGCAGCCTGAATCCGGCCGGAGGCTACGAGCAGTACTTC | CASSLNPAGGYEQYF | NA | TRBJ2-7 | TRBV7-6 | once
TGCGCCAGCAGCCCTGGGGGGGCGAACACCGGGGAGCTGTTTTTT | CASSPGGANTGELFF | TRBD2 | TRBJ2-2 | TRBV4-3 | NA
TGTGCCAGCAGCTTAGCGGAGCGAGGCTACGAGCAGTACTTC | CASSLAERGYEQYF | NA | TRBJ2-7 | TRBV7-9 | NA
TGTGCCAGCAGTTTCGTCGGGGTGAGCACAGATACGCAGTATTTT | CASSFVGVSTDTQYF | NA | TRBJ2-3 | TRBV6-6 | NA
TGCAGTGCTCGGACAGGGGGCATCAATGAGCAGTTCTTC | CSARTGGINEQFF | TRBD1 | TRBJ2-1 | TRBV20-1 | NA
TGTGCCAGCAGCCGCACAATGGAAAGCTCCTACGAGCAGTACTTC | CASSRTMESSYEQYF | NA | TRBJ2-7 | TRBV11-2 | NA
TGCGCCACCTCCCGGGACAGTATTTACGAGCAGTACTTC | CATSRDSIYEQYF | TRBD1 | TRBJ2-7 | TRBV5-1 | NA
TGTGCCAGCAGTTACTCGGTTAGCGGGGGCCCAACCTACAATGAGCAGTTCTTC | CASSYSVSGGPTYNEQFF | TRBD2 | TRBJ2-1 | TRBV6-5 | once
TGTGCCAGCAGTTTAAGGCTAGCGGGATACAATGAGCAGTTCTTC | CASSLRLAGYNEQFF | TRBD2 | TRBJ2-1 | TRBV12-3/TRBV12-4 | NA
TGTGCCAGCAGTCCTAACACAGGGAGGGGATATGGCTACACCTTC | CASSPNTGRGYGYTF | NA | TRBJ1-2 | TRBV27 | NA
TGTGCCAGCAGCCAAGAACAACGGGGTAACTATGGCTACACCTTC | CASSQEQRGNYGYTF | NA | TRBJ1-2 | TRBV3-1 | NA
TGCAGCGTTGAAGCCAGGGAGGATGGCTACACCTTC | CSVEAREDGYTF | NA | TRBJ1-2 | TRBV29-1 | NA
TGTGCCAGCAGCTTAGAACGGGTCTATGGCTACACCTTC | CASSLERVYGYTF | NA | TRBJ1-2 | TRBV7-2 | NA
TGTGCCAGCAGCTTAGATCTAGATGGCTACACCTTC | CASSLDLDGYTF | NA | TRBJ1-2 | TRBV11-2 | NA
TGCGCCAGCAGTACAGATACGCAGTATTTT | CASSTDTQYF | NA | TRBJ2-3 | TRBV10-2 | NA
TGTGCCACCAGCAGAGTTGCGACAGGTTCTTCACCCCTCCACTTT | CATSRVATGSSPLHF | NA | TRBJ1-6 | TRBV15 | NA
TGCAGCGTTGGAAATCTCAACGGGAACACTGAAGCTTTCTTT | CSVGNLNGNTEAFF | NA | TRBJ1-1 | TRBV29-1 | once
TGCGCCAGCAGCTTGGGGGTCGGGGTGCGCACAGATACGCAGTATTTT | CASSLGVGVRTDTQYF | NA | TRBJ2-3 | TRBV5-1 | NA
TGCGCCAGCAGCTTGCCTCTCGGGACAGCCTACAATGAGCAGTTCTTC | CASSLPLGTAYNEQFF | TRBD1 | TRBJ2-1 | TRBV5-1 | NA
TGCGCCAGCAGCCGGGGACAGGGAATTAACACTGAAGCTTTCTTT | CASSRGQGINTEAFF | TRBD1 | TRBJ1-1 | TRBV4-1 | NA
TGTGCCAGCAGCCAACGGGATACTGAAGCTTTCTTT | CASSQRDTEAFF | NA | TRBJ1-1 | TRBV3-1 | few
TGTGCCAGCAGCGTAATTCAGGGAACTGAAGCTTTCTTT | CASSVIQGTEAFF | NA | TRBJ1-1 | TRBV9 | NA
TGTGCCAGCAGCTCCCCTGGCCCGAGCTCCTACAATGAGCAGTTCTTC | CASSSPGPSSYNEQFF | NA | TRBJ2-1 | TRBV6-1 | NA
TGTGCCAGCAGCCCAAAACAGGGGGGTAATGAGCAGTTCTTC | CASSPKQGGNEQFF | TRBD1 | TRBJ2-1 | TRBV7-9 | NA
TGTGCCAGCAGCATCCTGGCGACAACCTACAATGAGCAGTTCTTC | CASSILATTYNEQFF | NA | TRBJ2-1 | TRBV5-5 | NA